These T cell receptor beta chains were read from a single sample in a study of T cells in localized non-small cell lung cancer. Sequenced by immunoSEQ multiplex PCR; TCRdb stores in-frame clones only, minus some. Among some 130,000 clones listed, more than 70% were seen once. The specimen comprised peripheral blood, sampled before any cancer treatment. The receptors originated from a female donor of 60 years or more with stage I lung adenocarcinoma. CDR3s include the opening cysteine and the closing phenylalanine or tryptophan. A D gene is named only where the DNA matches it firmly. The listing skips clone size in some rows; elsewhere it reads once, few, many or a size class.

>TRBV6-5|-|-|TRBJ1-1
CASRPTGTEDTEAFF
TGTGCCAGCAGACCCACCGGGACGGAGGACACTGAAGCTTTCTTT
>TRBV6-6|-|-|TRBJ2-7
CASSSYETVYEQYF
TGTGCCAGCAGTTCCTACGAGACAGTTTACGAGCAGTACTTC
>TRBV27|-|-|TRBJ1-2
CASSFFGREGRGYTF
TGTGCCAGCAGTTTCTTCGGCAGGGAGGGTCGAGGCTACACCTTC
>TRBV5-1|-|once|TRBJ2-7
CASSLEGVSYEQYF
TGCGCCAGCAGCTTGGAAGGAGTATCCTACGAGCAGTACTTC
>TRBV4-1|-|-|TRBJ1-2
CASSQEAGSYGYTF
TGCGCCAGCAGCCAAGAAGCAGGGTCCTATGGCTACACCTTC
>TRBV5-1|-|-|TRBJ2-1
CASTPNKSQFF
TGCGCCAGCACACCGAACAAGTCCCAGTTCTTC
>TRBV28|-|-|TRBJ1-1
CASSFGGNTEAFF
TGTGCCAGCAGTTTTGGGGGGAACACTGAAGCTTTCTTT
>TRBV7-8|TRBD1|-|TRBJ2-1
CASSLNRGSEQFF
TGTGCCAGCAGCCTGAACAGGGGATCGGAGCAGTTCTTC
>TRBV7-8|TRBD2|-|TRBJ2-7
CASSLRTSGTSSYEQYF
TGTGCCAGCAGCTTACGGACTAGCGGGACTTCCTCCTACGAGCAGTACTTC
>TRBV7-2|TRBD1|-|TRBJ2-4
CASSPPGTGMGKNIQYF
TGTGCCAGCAGCCCGCCCGGGACAGGGATGGGCAAAAACATTCAGTACTTC
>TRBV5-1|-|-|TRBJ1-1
CASSLMGVNTEAFF
TGCGCCAGCAGCTTGATGGGAGTGAACACTGAAGCTTTCTTT
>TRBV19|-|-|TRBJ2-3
CASRGRGNSTDTQYF
TGTGCCAGTAGGGGCCGCGGGAACAGCACAGATACGCAGTATTTT
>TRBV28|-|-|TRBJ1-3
CASGGQGLGNTIYF
TGTGCCAGCGGGGGTCAGGGCCTTGGAAACACCATATATTTT
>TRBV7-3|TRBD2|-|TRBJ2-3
CASSRTSGGGDTQYF
TGTGCCAGCAGTCGGACTAGCGGAGGGGGAGATACGCAGTATTTT
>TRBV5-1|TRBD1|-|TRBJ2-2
CASSEGQWGTGELFF
TGCGCCAGCAGCGAGGGACAGTGGGGTACCGGGGAGCTGTTTTTT
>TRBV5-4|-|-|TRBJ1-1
CASSLVGLRAGTEAFF
TGTGCCAGCAGCTTGGTGGGGCTCAGGGCGGGCACTGAAGCTTTCTTT
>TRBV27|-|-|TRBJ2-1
CASSRVDNWNEQFF
TGTGCCAGCAGTAGGGTGGACAACTGGAATGAGCAGTTCTTC
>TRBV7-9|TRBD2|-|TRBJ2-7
CASSPWTSGYYEQYF
TGTGCCAGCAGCCCCTGGACTAGCGGATACTACGAGCAGTACTTC
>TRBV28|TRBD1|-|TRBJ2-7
CASSFFTGGIYEQYF
TGTGCCAGCAGTTTCTTTACAGGGGGCATATACGAGCAGTACTTC
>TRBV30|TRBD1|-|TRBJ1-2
CARGQAINYGYTF
TGTGCCCGGGGACAGGCGATAAACTATGGCTACACCTTC
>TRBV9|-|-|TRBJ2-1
CASSSNLDQFF
TGTGCCAGCAGCTCTAACTTGGATCAGTTCTTC
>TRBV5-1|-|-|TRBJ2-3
CASSLTTDTQYF
TGCGCCAGCAGCCTAACAACCGATACGCAGTATTTT
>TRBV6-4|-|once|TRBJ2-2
CASSDRYTGELFF
TGTGCCAGCAGTGACCGGTACACCGGGGAGCTGTTTTTT
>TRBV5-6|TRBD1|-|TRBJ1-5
CASSQWTGVNQPQHF
TGTGCCAGCAGCCAGTGGACAGGGGTTAATCAGCCCCAGCATTTT
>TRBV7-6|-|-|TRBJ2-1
CASSLALMATGGEQFF
TGTGCCAGCAGCTTAGCCTTAATGGCGACGGGTGGTGAGCAGTTCTTC
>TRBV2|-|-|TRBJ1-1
CASSEGREGTEAFF
TGTGCCAGCAGTGAAGGCAGGGAGGGAACTGAAGCTTTCTTT
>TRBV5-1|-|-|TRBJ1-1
CASSFDVGLNTEAFF
TGCGCCAGCAGCTTTGACGTCGGCCTGAACACTGAAGCTTTCTTT
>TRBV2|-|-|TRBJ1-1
CASSTGWKAEAFF
TGTGCCAGCAGCACAGGGTGGAAAGCGGAAGCTTTCTTT
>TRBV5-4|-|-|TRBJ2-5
CASSLEPAQETQYF
TGTGCCAGCAGCTTGGAACCAGCCCAAGAGACCCAGTACTTC
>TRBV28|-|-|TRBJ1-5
CASSLRGRGYQPQHF
TGTGCCAGCAGTTTGAGGGGCAGGGGTTATCAGCCCCAGCATTTT